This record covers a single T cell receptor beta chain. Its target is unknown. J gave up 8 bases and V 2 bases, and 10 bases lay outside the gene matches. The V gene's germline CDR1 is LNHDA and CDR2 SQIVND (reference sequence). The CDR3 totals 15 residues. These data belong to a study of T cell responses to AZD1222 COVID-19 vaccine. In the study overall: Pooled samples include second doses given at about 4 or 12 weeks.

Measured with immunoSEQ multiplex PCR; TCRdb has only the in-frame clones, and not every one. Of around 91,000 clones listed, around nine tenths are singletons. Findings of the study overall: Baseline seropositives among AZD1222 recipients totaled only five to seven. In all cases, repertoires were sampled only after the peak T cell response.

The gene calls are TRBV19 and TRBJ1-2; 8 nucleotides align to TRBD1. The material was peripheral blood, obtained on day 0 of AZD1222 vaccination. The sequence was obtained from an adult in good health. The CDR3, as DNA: TGTGCCAGTAGTATATCGCGAGGACAGGGAGGAGGCTACACCTTC. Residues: CASSISRGQGGGYTF. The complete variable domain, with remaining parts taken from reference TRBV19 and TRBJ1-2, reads DGGITQSPKYLFRKEGQNVTLSCEQNLNHDAMYWYRQDPGQGLRLIYYSQIVNDFQKGDIAEGYSVSREKKESFPLTVTSAQKNPTAFYLCASSISRGQGGGYTFGSGTRLTVV.